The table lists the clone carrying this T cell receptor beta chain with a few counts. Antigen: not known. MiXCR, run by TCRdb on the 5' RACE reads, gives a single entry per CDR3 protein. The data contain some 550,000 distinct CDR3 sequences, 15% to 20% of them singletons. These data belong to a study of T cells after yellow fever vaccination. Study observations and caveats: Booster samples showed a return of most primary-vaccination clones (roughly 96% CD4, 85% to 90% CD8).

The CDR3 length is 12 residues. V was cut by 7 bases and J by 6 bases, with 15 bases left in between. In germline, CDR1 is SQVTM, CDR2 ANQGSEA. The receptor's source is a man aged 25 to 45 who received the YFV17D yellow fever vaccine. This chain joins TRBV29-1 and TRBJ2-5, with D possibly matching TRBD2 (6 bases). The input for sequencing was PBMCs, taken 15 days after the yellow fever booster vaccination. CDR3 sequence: CSAAGTGQTQYF. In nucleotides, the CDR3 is TGCAGCGCCGCGGGAACAGGCCAGACCCAGTACTTC. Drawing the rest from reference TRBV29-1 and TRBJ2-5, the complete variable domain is SAVISQKPSRDICQRGTSLTIQCQVDSQVTMMFWYRQQPGQSLTLIATANQGSEATYESGFVIDKFPISRPNLTFSTLTVSNMSPEDSSIYLCSAAGTGQTQYFGPGTRLLVL.